The entry below gives a single T cell receptor beta chain sequence along with its context. Its target is not known. These data come from a study of shared clonotypes between healthy human individuals. Germline V lookup: CDR1 GTSNPN, CDR2 SVGIG (reference sequence). CDR3 length equals 14 residues. The germline V and J ends were trimmed by 0 bases and 4 bases, with 12 bases remaining between them. As processed by the authors: In the immunoSEQ data, sequences were junction-only and lacked quality scores, so filtering differed. The data were produced by immunoSEQ multiplex PCR, yet TCRdb's version contains in-frame clones alone and is incomplete. The D gene and trimming were derived from the DNA, and the V and J assignments and clone size from that table. The table lists over 2 million clones, about 95% of them singletons. Terminally differentiated effector memory CD45RA+ cells were excluded by CCR7 positive selection of CD45RO-negative cells. Donors, without exception, were Caucasian adults residing in Nashville, Tennessee.

Study observations and caveats: An anticipated effect of sequencing depth on clonotype sharing among donors was recognized. It was only blood that was sampled, and tissue repertoires likely differ.

The specimen was naive CD8+ T cells sorted from blood. The chain is built from TRBV30 and TRBJ1-1; a weak D match, TRBD1 (5 bases). The receptor comes from a man aged 18 to 30 in good health. The CDR3 here is CAWSVTRAATEAFF. CDR3 bases: TGTGCCTGGAGTGTAACCAGGGCAGCCACTGAAGCTTTCTTT.